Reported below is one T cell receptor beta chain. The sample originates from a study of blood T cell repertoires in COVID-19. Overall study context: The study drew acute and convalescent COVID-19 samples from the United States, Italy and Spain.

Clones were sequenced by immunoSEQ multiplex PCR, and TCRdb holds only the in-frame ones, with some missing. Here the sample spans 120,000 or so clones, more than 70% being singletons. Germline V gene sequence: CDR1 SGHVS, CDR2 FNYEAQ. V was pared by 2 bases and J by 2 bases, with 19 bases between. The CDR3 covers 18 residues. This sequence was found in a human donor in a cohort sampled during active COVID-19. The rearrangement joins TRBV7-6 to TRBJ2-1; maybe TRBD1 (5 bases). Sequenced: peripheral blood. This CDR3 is CASSLYPGGLGAYNEQFF. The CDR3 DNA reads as TGTGCCAGCAGCTTATATCCCGGCGGCTTAGGGGCCTACAATGAGCAGTTCTTC.